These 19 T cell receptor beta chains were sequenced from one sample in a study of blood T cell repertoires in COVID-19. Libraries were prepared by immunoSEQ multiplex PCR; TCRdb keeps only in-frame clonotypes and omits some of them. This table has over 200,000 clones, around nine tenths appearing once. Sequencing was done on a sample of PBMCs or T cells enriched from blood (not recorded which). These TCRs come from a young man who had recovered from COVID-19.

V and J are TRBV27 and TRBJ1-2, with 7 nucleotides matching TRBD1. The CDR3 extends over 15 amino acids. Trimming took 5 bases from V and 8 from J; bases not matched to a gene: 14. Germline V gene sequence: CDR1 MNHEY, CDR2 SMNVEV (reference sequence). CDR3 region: CASSLGGGGVLGYTF. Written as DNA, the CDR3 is TGTGCCAGCAGTCTGGGCGGAGGGGGCGTTCTCGGCTACACCTTC.

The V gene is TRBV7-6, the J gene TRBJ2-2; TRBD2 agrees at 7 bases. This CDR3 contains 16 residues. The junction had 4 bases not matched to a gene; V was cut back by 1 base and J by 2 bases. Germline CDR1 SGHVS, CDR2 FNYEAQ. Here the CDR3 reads CASSLEGGYNTGELFF. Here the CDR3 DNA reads TGTGCCAGCAGCTTAGAGGGAGGGTATAACACCGGGGAGCTGTTTTTT.

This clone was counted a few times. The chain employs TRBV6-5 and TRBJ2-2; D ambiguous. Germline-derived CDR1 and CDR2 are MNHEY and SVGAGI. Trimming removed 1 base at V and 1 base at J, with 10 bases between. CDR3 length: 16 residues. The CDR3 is CASSYYSLQNTGELFF. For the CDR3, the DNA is TGTGCCAGCAGTTACTATAGTCTTCAGAACACCGGGGAGCTGTTTTTT.

The CDR3 loop is CASSLGVESGRRTQYF. CDR3 in DNA: TGTGCCAGCAGCTTAGGGGTTGAAAGCGGGAGGCGGACCCAGTACTTC. The gene calls are TRBV7-2 and TRBJ2-5; 9 bases are a match to TRBD2. J lost 7 bases, V lost 1 base, and 10 bases had no gene match. CDR3 length: 16 residues. CDR1 is SGHTA and CDR2 is FQGNSA in the germline V gene.

DNA of the CDR3: TGTGCCAGCACCAGGAACAGGGGCCAAGAGACCCAGTACTTC. This codes for CASTRNRGQETQYF. The rearrangement joins TRBV3-1 (or the pseudogene TRBV3-2) to TRBJ2-5, with 7 positions matching TRBD1. The CDR3 is 14 residues long. CDR1 is LGHDT and CDR2 is YNNKEL in the germline V gene (reference sequence). V dropped 7 bases and J dropped 1; count of bases not matched to a gene: 6.

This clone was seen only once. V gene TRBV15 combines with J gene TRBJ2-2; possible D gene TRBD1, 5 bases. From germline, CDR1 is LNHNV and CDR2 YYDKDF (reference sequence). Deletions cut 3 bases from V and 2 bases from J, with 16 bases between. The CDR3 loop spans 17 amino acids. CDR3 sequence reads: CATSRLKGLDNTGELFF. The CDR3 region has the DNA TGTGCCACCAGCAGGCTAAAGGGGCTAGACAACACCGGGGAGCTGTTTTTT.

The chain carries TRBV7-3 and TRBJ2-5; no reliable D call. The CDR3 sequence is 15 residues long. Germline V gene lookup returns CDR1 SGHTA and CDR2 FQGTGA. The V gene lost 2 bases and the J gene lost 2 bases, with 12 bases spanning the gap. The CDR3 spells CASSLLVPVQETQYF. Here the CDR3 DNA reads TGTGCCAGCAGCTTATTGGTTCCGGTTCAAGAGACCCAGTACTTC.

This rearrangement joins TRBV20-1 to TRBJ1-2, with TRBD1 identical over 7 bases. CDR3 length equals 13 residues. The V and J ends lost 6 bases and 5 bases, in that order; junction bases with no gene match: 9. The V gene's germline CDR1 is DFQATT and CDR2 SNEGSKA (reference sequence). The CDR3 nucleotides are TGCAGTGCCAGTACAGGGGTAGGGTATGGCTACACCTTC. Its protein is CSASTGVGYGYTF.

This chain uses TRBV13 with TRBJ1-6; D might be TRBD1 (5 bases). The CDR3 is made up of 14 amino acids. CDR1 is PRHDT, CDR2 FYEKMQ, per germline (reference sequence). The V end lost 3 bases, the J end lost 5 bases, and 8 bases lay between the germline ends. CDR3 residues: CASSFRADNSPLHF. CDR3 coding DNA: TGTGCCAGCAGCTTCAGGGCGGATAATTCACCCCTCCACTTT.

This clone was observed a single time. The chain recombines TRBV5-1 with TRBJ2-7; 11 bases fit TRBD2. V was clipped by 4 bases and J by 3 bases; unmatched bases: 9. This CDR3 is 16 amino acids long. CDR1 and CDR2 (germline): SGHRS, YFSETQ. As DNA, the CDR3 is TGCGCCAGCAGCCTGGAGACCGGGACTAGCGGCTACGAGCAGTACTTC. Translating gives CASSLETGTSGYEQYF.

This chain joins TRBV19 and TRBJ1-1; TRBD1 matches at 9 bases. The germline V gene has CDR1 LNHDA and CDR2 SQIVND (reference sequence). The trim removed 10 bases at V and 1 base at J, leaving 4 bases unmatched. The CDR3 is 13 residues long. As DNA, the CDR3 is TGTGCCACCCCGACAGGGGGGAACACTGAAGCTTTCTTT. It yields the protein CATPTGGNTEAFF.

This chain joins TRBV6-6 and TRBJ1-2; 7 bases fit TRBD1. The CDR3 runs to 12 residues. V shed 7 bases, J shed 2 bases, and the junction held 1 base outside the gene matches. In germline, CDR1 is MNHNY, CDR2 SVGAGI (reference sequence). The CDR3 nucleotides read TGTGCCAGCATGACAGGGAACTATGGCTACACCTTC. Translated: CASMTGNYGYTF.

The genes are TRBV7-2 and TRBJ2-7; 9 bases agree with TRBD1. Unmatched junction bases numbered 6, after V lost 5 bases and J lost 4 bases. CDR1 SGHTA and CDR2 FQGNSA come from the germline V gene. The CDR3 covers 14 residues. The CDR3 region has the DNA TGTGCCAGCAGCCCCGGGACAGGGTCGTACGAGCAGTACTTC. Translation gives CASSPGTGSYEQYF.

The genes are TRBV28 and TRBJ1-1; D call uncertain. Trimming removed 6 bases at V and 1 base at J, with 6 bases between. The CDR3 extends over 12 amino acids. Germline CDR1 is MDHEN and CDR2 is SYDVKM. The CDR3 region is CASRRRNTEAFF. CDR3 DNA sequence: TGTGCCAGCAGGCGGAGGAACACTGAAGCTTTCTTT.

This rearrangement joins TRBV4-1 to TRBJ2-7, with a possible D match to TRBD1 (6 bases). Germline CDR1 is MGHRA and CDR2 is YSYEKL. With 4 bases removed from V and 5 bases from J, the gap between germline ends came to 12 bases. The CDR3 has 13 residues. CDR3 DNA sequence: TGCGCCAGCAGCCCGACAGGAGTCAACGAGCAGTACTTC. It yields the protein CASSPTGVNEQYF.

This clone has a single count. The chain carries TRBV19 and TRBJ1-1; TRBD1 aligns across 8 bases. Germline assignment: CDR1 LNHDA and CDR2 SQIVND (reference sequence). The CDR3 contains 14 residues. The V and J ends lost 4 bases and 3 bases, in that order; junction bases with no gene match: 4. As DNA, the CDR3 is TGTGCCAGTAGTAGGACAGGGCGAGACACTGAAGCTTTCTTT. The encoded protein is CASSRTGRDTEAFF.

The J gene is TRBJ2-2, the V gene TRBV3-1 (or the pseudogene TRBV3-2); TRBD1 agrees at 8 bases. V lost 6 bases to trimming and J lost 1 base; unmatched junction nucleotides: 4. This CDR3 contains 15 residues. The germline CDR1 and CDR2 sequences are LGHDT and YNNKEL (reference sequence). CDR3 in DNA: TGTGCCAGCAGACCCGGGACAGGGAACACCGGGGAGCTGTTTTTT. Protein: CASRPGTGNTGELFF.

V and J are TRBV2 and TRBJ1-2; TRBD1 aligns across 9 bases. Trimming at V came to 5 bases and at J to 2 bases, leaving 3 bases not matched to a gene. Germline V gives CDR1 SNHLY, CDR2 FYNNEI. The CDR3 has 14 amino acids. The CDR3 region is CASSPGTGNYGYTF. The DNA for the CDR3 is TGTGCCAGCAGTCCCGGGACAGGGAACTATGGCTACACCTTC.

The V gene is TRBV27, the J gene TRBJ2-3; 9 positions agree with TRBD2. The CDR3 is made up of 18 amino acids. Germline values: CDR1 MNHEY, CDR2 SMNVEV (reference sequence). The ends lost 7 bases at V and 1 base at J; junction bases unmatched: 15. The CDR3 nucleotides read TGTGCCAGCAAGGTCTCGAGAACTAGCGGGTGGGGCACAGATACGCAGTATTTT. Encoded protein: CASKVSRTSGWGTDTQYF.